The source of this TCR beta chain is a study of T cells in tuberculosis. On this clone: The antigen is undetermined.

General study points: Using the GMM-specific repertoire gave under 90% accuracy versus roughly 70% with motifs.

Germline lookup yields CDR1 MNHNS and CDR2 SASEGT. This CDR3 spans 13 amino acids. The V end was cut by 4 bases, the J end by 2 bases, with 6 bases between. Generated by immunoSEQ multiplex PCR, the TCRdb table keeps only in-frame clones and is missing some. The data contain tens of thousands of clones, more than 95% of them singletons. V and J are TRBV6-1 and TRBJ1-3; no definite D call. The TCR originated in a donor between 10 and 29 years old with latent tuberculosis or without tuberculosis infection. Sequencing was performed on PBMCs. CDR3 sequence reads: CASSGTAGNTIYF. CDR3 DNA: TGTGCCAGCAGTGGAACAGCTGGAAACACCATATATTTT.